This T cell receptor beta chain was documented in a study of blood T cell repertoires in COVID-19. Study-wide context: The origin of the acute and convalescent COVID-19 samples was the United States, Italy and Spain. PBMCs, B-cell-depleted T cells, or T cells provided the cDNA or gDNA that made up the material.

The CDR3 extends over 15 amino acids. The germline CDR1 and CDR2 sequences are MNHEY and SMNVEV (reference sequence). V lost 1 base, J lost 3 bases, and 3 bases stayed unmatched. This clone appeared once. As handled by the study authors: Amplifying reference gene primers gave estimates of nucleated cell counts. Assay: immunoSEQ multiplex PCR; the TCRdb copy retains only in-frame clones and omits some. V, J and clone size were drawn from that table, and D and trimming were deduced from the DNA. The data contain around 58,000 clones, 90% of them singletons. The clonotype originates from a human donor with active COVID-19. The donor label of this sample is uncertain. The specimen was peripheral blood. This chain uses TRBV27 with TRBJ2-1; 7 nucleotides match TRBD1. CDR3 in amino acids: CASSLYRTGYNEQFF. CDR3 nucleotides: TGTGCCAGCAGTTTATACCGGACAGGCTACAATGAGCAGTTCTTC.